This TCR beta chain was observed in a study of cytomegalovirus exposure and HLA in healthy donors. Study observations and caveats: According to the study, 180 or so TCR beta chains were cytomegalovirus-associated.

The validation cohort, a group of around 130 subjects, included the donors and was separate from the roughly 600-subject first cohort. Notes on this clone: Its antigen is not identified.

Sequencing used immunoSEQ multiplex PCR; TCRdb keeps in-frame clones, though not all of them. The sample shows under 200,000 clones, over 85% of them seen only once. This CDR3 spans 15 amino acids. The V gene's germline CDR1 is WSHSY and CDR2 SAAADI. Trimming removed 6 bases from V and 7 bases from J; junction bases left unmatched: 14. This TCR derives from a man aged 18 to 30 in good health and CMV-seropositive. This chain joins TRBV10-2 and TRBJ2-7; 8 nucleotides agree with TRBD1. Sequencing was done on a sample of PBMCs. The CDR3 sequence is CASRATGAGGYEQYF. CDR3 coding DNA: TGCGCCAGCAGGGCAACCGGTGCAGGGGGCTATGAGCAGTACTTC.